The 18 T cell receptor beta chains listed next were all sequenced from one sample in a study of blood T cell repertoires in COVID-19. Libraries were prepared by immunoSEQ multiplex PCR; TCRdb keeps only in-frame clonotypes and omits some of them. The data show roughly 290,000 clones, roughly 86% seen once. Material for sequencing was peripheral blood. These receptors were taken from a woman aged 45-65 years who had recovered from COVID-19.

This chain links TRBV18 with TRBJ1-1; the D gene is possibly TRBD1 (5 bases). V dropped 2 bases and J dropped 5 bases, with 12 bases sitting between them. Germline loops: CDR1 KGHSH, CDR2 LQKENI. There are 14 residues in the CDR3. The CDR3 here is CASSPVREGTEAFF. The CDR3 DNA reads TGTGCCAGCTCACCAGTGCGGGAGGGGACTGAAGCTTTCTTT. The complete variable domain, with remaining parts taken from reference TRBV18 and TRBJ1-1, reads NAGVMQNPRHLVRRRGQEARLRCSPMKGHSHVYWYRQLPEEGLKFMVYLQKENIIDESGMPKERFSAEFPKEGPSILRIQQVVRGDSAAYFCASSPVREGTEAFFGQGTRLTVV.

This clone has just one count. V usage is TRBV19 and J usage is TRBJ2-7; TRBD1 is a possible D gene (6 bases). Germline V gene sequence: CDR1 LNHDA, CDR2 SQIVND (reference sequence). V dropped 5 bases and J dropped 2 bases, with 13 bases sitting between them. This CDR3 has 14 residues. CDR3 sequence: CASSPRDTTYEQYF. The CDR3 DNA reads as TGTGCCAGTAGTCCCCGGGACACTACCTACGAGCAGTACTTC.

As DNA, the CDR3 is TGTGCCAGCAGTGAAGCCTATGATGGACGGGGGGGATATATGAATTCACCCCTCCACTTT. Encoded protein: CASSEAYDGRGGYMNSPLHF. The chain is built from TRBV6-1 and TRBJ1-6; possibly TRBD1 for D (5 bases). Between the trimmed V and J ends, which lost 0 bases and 7 bases, there was a span of 25 bases. From germline, CDR1 is MNHNS and CDR2 SASEGT. The length of the CDR3 is 20 residues.

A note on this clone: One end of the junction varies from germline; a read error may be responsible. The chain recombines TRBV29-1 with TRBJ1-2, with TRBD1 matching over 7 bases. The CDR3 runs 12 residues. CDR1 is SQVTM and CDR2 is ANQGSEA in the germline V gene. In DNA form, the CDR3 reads TGCAGCGCTGAAGGGGGACAGTATGGCTACACCTTC. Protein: CSAEGGQYGYTF. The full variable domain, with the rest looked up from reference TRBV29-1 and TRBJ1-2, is SAVISQKPSRDICQRGTSLTIQCQVDSQVTMMFWYRQQPGQSLTLIATANQGSEATYESGFVIDKFPISRPNLTFSTLTVSNMSPEDSSIYLCSAEGGQYGYTFGSGTRLTVV.

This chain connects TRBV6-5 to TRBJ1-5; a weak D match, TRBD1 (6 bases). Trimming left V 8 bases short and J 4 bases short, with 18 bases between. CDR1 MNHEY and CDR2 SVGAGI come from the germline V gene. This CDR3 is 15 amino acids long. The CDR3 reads CASLDSTPGNQPQHF. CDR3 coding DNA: TGTGCCAGCCTGGACAGTACCCCTGGGAATCAGCCCCAGCATTTT.

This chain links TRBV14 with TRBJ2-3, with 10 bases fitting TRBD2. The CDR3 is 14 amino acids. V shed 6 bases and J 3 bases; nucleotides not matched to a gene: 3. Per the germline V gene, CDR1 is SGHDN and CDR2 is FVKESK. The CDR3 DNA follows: TGTGCCAGCAGGCCGGGACTAGCGACAGATACGCAGTATTTT. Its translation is CASRPGLATDTQYF.

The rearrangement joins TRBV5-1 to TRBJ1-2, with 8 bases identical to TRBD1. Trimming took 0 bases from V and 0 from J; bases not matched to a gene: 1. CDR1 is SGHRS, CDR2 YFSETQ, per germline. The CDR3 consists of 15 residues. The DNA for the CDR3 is TGCGCCAGCAGCTTGGCGACAGGGGCTAACTATGGCTACACCTTC. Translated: CASSLATGANYGYTF.

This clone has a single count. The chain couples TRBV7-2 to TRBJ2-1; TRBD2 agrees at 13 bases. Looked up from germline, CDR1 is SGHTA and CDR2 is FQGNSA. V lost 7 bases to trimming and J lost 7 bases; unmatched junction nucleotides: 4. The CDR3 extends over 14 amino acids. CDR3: CASKGLAGRNEQFF. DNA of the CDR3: TGTGCCAGCAAGGGACTAGCGGGGAGGAATGAGCAGTTCTTC. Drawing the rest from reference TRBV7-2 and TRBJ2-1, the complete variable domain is GAGVSQSPSNKVTEKGKDVELRCDPISGHTALYWYRQSLGQGLEFLIYFQGNSAPDKSGLPSDRFSAERTGGSVSTLTIQRTQQEDSAVYLCASKGLAGRNEQFFGPGTRLTVL.

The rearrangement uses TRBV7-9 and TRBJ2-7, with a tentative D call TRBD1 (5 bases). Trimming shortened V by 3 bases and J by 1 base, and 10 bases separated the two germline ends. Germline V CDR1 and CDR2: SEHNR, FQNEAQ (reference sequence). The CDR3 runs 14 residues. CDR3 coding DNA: TGTGCCAGCAGCTTGGGGCAGGTTTCCTACGAGCAGTACTTC. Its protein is CASSLGQVSYEQYF.

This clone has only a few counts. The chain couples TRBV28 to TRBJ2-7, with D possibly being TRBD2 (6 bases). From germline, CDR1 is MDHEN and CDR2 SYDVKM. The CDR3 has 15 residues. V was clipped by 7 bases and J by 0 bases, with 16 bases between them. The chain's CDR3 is CASKTWGGSSYEQYF. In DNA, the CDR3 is TGTGCCAGCAAAACTTGGGGAGGATCCTCCTACGAGCAGTACTTC.

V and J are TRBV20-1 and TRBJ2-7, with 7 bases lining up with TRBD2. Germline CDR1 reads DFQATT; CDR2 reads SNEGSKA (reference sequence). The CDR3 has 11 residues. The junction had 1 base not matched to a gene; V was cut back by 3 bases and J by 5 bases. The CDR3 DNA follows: TGCAGTGCTAGGACTAGCCACGAGCAGTACTTC. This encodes CSARTSHEQYF.

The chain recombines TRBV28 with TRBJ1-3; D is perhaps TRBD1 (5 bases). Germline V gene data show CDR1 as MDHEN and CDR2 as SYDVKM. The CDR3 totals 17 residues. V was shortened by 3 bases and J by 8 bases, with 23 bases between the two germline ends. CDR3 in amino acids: CASSFVVGWQGRDTIYF. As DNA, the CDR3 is TGTGCCAGCAGTTTTGTCGTCGGGTGGCAGGGCCGTGACACCATATATTTT.

CDR3 amino acids: CASSPQGRTEAFF. CDR3 in DNA: TGTGCCAGCTCACCACAGGGGAGGACTGAAGCTTTCTTT. The V call is TRBV18, the J call TRBJ1-1; the D gene is possibly TRBD1 (5 bases). Looked up from germline, CDR1 is KGHSH and CDR2 is LQKENI. Deletions cut 1 base from V and 5 bases from J, with 8 bases between. CDR3 length: 13 amino acids.

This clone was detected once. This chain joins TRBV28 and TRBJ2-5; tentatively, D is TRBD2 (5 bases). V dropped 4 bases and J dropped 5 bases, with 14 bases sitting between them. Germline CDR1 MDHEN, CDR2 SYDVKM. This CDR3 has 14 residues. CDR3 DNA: TGTGCCAGCAGTTCACCGGGATCCCGGGAGACCCAGTACTTC. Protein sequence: CASSSPGSRETQYF. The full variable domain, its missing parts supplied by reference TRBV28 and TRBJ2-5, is DVKVTQSSRYLVKRTGEKVFLECVQDMDHENMFWYRQDPGLGLRLIYFSYDVKMKEKGDIPEGYSVSREKKERFSLILESASTNQTSMYLCASSSPGSRETQYFGPGTRLLVL.

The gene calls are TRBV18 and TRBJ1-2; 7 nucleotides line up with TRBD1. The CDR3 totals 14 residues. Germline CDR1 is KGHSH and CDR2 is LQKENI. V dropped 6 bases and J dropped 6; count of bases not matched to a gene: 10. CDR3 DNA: TGTGCCAGCTCCCCCGGAAGGGGGCCGGATGGCTACACCTTC. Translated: CASSPGRGPDGYTF. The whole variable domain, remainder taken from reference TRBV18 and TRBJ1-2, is NAGVMQNPRHLVRRRGQEARLRCSPMKGHSHVYWYRQLPEEGLKFMVYLQKENIIDESGMPKERFSAEFPKEGPSILRIQQVVRGDSAAYFCASSPGRGPDGYTFGSGTRLTVV.

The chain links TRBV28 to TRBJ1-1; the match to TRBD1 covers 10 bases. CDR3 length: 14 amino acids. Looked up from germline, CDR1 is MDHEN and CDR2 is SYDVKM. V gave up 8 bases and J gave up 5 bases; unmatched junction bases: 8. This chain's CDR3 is CASRMTGGRTEAFF. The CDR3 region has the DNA TGTGCCAGCCGCATGACAGGGGGCCGGACTGAAGCTTTCTTT. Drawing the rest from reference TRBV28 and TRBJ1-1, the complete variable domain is DVKVTQSSRYLVKRTGEKVFLECVQDMDHENMFWYRQDPGLGLRLIYFSYDVKMKEKGDIPEGYSVSREKKERFSLILESASTNQTSMYLCASRMTGGRTEAFFGQGTRLTVV.

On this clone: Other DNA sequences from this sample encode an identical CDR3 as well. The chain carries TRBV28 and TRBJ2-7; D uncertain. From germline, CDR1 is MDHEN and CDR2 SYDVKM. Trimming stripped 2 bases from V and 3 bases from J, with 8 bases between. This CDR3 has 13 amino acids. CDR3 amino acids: CASSLGRSYEQYF. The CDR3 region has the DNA TGTGCCAGCAGTTTAGGCCGGAGCTACGAGCAGTACTTC.

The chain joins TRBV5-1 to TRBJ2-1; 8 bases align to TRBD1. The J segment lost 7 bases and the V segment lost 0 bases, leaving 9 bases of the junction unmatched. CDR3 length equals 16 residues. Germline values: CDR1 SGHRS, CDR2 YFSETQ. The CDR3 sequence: CASSLEVQGAGNEQFF. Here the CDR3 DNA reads TGCGCCAGCAGCTTGGAAGTTCAGGGGGCAGGGAATGAGCAGTTCTTC.